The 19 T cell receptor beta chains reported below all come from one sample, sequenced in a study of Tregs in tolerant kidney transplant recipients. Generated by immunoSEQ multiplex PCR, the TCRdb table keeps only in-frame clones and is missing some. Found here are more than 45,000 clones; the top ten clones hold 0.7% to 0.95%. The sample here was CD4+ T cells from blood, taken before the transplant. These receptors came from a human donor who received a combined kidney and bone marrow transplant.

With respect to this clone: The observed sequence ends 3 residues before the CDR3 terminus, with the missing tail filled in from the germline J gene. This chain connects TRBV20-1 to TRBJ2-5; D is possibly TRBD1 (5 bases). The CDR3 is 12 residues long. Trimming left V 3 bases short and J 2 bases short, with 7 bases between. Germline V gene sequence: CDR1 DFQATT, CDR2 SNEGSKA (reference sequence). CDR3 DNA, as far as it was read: TGCAGTGCTAGCAGGGTGCAAGAGACC. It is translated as CSASRVQET. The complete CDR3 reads CSASRVQETQYF.

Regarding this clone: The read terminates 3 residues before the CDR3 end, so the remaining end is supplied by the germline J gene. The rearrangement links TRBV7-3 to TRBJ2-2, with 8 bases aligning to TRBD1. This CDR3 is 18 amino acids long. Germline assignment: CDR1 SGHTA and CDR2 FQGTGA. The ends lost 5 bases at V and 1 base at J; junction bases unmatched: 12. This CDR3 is CASSPLSWTGRNTGELFF. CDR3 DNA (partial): TGTGCCAGCAGCCCCCTGTCATGGACAGGGAGGAACACCGGGGAG. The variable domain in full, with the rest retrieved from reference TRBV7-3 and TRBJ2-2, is GAGVSQTPSNKVTEKGKYVELRCDPISGHTALYWYRQSLGQGPEFLIYFQGTGAADDSGLPNDRFFAVRPEGSVSTLKIQRTERGDSAVYLCASSPLSWTGRNTGELFFGEGSRLTVL.

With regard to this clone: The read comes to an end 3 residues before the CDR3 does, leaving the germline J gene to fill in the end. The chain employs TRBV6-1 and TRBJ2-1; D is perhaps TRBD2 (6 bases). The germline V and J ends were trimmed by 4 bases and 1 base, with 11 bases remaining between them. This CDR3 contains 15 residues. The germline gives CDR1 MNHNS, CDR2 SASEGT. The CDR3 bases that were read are TGTGCCAGCAGTGTAGGGACTCAATCCTACAATGAG. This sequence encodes CASSVGTQSYNE. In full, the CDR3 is CASSVGTQSYNEQFF.

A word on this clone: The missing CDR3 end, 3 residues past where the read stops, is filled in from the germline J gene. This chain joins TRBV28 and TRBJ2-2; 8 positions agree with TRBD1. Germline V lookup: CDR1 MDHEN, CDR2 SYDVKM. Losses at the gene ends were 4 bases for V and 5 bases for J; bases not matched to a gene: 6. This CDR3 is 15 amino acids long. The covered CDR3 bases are TGTGCCAGCAGTTCCCAGGGGGCCGGGACCGGGGAG. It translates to CASSSQGAGTGE. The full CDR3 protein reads CASSSQGAGTGELFF.

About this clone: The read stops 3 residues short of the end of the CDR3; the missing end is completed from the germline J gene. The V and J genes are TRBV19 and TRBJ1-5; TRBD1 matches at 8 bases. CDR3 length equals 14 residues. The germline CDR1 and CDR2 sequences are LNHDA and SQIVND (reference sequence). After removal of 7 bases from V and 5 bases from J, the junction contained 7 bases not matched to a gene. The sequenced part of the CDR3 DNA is TGTGCCAGTACCCCCGACAGGGGTGATCAGCCC. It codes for CASTPDRGDQP. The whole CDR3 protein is CASTPDRGDQPQHF. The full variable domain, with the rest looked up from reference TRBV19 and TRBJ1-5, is DGGITQSPKYLFRKEGQNVTLSCEQNLNHDAMYWYRQDPGQGLRLIYYSQIVNDFQKGDIAEGYSVSREKKESFPLTVTSAQKNPTAFYLCASTPDRGDQPQHFGDGTRLSIL.

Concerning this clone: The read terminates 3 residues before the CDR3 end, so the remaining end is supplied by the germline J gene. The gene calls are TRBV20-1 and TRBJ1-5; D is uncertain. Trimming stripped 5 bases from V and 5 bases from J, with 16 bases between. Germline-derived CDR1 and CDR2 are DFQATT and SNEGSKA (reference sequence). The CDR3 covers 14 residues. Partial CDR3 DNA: TGCAGTGCTTCCCCCACGTCCGGTTATCAGCCC. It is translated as CSASPTSGYQP. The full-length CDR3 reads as CSASPTSGYQPQHF.

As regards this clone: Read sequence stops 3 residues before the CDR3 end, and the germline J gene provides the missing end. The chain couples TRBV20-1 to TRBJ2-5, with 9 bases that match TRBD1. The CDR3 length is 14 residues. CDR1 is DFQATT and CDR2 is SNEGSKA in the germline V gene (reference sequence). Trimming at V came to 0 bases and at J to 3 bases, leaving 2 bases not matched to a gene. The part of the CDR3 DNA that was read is TGCAGTGCTAGAGAGGGGACAGGGAAAGAGACC. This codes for CSAREGTGKET. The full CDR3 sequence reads CSAREGTGKETQYF.

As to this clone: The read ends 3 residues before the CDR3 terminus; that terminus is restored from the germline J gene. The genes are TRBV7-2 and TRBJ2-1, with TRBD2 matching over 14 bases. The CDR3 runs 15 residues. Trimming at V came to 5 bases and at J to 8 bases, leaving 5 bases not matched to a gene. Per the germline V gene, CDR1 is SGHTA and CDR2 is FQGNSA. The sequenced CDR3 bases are TGTGCCAGCAGCCGCGGGACTAGCGGGAGCGATGAG. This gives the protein CASSRGTSGSDE. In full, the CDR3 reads CASSRGTSGSDEQFF.

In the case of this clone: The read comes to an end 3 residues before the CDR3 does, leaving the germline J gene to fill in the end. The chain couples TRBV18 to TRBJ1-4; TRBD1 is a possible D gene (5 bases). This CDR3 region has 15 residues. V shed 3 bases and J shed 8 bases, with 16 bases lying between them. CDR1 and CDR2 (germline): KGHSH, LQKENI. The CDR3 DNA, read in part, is TGTGCCAGCTCACCCCCCCTGGCAGGGAGGGAAAAA. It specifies CASSPPLAGREK. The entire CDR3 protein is CASSPPLAGREKLFF.

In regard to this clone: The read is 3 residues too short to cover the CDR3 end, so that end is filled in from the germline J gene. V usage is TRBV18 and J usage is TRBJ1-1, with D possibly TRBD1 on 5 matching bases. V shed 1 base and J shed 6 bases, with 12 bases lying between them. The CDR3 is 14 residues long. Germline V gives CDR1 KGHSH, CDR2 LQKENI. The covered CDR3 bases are TGTGCCAGCTCACCACAACCCAGGGAGGCTGAA. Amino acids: CASSPQPREAE. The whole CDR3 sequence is CASSPQPREAEAFF.

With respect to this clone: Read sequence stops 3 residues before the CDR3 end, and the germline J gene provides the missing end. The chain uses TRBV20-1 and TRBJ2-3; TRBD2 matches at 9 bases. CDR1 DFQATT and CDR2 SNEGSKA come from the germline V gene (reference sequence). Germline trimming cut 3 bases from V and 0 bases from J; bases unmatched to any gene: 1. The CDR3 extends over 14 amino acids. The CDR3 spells CSARTSGSTDTQYF. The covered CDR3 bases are TGCAGTGCTAGGACTAGCGGAAGCACAGATACG.

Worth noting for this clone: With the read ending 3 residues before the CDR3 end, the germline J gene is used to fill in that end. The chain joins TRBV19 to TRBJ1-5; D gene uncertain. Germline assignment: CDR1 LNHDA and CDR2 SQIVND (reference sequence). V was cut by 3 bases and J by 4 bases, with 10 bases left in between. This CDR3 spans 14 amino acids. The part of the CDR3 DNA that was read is TGTGCCAGTAGTATGCAGGCCAGGAATCAGCCC. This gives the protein CASSMQARNQP. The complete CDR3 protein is CASSMQARNQPQHF.

The CDR3 loop reads CASSIWDIAYEQYF. Incomplete CDR3 DNA: TGTGCCAGCAGCATTTGGGACATAGCCTACGAG. The chain has TRBV7-9 and TRBJ2-7; D is perhaps TRBD1 (6 bases). The read stops 3 residues short of the end of the CDR3; the missing end is completed from the germline J gene. This CDR3 is 14 amino acids long. CDR1 is SEHNR and CDR2 is FQNEAQ in the germline V gene (reference sequence). The V end was cut by 5 bases, the J end by 2 bases, with 13 bases between. The whole variable domain, filled in from reference TRBV7-9 and TRBJ2-7, reads DTGVSQNPRHKITKRGQNVTFRCDPISEHNRLYWYRQTLGQGPEFLTYFQNEAQLEKSRLLSDRFSAERPKGSFSTLEIQRTEQGDSAMYLCASSIWDIAYEQYFGPGTRLTVT.

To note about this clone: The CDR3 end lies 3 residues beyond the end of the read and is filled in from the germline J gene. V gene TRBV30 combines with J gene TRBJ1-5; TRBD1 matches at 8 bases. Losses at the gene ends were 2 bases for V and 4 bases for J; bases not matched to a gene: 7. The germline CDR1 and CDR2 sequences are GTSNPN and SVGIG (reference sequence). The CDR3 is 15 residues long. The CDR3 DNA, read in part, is TGTGCCTGGAGTTTATACGGACAGGGAAATCAGCCC. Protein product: CAWSLYGQGNQP. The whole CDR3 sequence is CAWSLYGQGNQPQHF.

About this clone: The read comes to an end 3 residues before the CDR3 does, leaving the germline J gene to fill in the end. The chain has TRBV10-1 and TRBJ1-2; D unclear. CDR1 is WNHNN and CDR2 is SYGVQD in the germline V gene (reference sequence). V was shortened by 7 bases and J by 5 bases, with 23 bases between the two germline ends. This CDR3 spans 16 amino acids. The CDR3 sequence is CASTESNKDETYGYTF. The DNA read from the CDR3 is TGCGCCAGCACCGAATCGAATAAGGATGAGACATATGGC.

The CDR3 spells CASTAQGGNNSPLHF. CDR3 DNA, as far as it was read: TGTGCCAGCACCGCACAGGGGGGTAATAATTCACCC. The chain uses TRBV2 and TRBJ1-6; TRBD1 matches at 8 bases. Sequencing ends 3 residues short of the CDR3 end; the germline J gene provides the rest. The V gene's germline CDR1 is SNHLY and CDR2 FYNNEI. This CDR3 comprises 15 residues. V lost 7 bases, J lost 5 bases, and 7 bases stayed unmatched.

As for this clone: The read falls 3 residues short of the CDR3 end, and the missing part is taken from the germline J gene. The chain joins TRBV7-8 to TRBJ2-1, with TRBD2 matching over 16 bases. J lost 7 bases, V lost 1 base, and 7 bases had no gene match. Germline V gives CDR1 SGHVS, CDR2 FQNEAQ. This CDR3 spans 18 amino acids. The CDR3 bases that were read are TGTGCCAGCAGCTTAGTGGTGGGGACTAGCGGGAGGGGAAATGAG. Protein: CASSLVVGTSGRGNE. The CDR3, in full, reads CASSLVVGTSGRGNEQFF. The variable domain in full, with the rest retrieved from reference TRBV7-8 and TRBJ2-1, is GAGVSQSPRYKVAKRGQDVALRCDPISGHVSLFWYQQALGQGPEFLTYFQNEAQLDKSGLPSDRFFAERPEGSVSTLKIQRTQQEDSAVYLCASSLVVGTSGRGNEQFFGPGTRLTVL.

The CDR3 reads CASSSNTYEQYF. The sequenced part of the CDR3 DNA is TGTGCCAGCAGCTCGAACACCTACGAG. This chain joins TRBV7-2 and TRBJ2-7; D uncertain. Sequencing ends 3 residues short of the CDR3 end; the germline J gene provides the rest. Trimming removed 4 bases from V and 2 bases from J, with 6 bases in between. The germline gives CDR1 SGHTA, CDR2 FQGNSA. The CDR3 length is 12 residues.

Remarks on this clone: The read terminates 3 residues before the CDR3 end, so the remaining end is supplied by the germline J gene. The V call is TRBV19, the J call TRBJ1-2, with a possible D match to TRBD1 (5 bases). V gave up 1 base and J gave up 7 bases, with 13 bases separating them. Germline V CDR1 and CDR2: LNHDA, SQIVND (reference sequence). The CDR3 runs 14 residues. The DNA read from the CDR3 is TGTGCCAGTAGTATAGGATCCGGGGGAAGTGGC. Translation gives CASSIGSGGSG. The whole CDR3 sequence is CASSIGSGGSGYTF.